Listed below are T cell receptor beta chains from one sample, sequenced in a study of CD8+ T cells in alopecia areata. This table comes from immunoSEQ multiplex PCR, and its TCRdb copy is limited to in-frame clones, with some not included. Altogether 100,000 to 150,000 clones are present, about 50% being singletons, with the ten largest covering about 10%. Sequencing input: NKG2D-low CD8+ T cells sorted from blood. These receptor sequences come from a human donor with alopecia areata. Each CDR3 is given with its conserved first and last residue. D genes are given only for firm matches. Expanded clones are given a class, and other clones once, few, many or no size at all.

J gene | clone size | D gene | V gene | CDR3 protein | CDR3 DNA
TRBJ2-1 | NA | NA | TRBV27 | CASSLSEQFF | TGTGCCAGCAGTTTAAGTGAGCAGTTCTTC
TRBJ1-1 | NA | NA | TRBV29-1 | CGWGNTEAFF | TGCGGATGGGGGAACACTGAAGCTTTCTTT
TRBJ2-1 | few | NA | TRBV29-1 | CSAYDPGQGKSSSSGQGHGGQFF | NA
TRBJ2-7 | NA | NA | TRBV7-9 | CASSSTERYEQYF | TGTGCCAGCAGCTCCACTGAGCGCTACGAGCAGTACTTC
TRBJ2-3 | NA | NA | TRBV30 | CAWSPEEGPDTQYF | TGTGCCTGGAGTCCCGAAGAGGGCCCTGATACGCAGTATTTT
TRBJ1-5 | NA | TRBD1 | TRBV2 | CASSVGDRDQPQHF | TGTGCCAGCAGTGTCGGGGACAGGGATCAGCCCCAGCATTTT
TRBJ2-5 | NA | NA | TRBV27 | CASSLWAGRQETQYF | TGTGCCAGCAGTTTATGGGCTGGCCGCCAAGAGACCCAGTACTTC
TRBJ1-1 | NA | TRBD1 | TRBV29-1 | CSASYTGVRTEAFF | TGCAGCGCCTCTTACACAGGGGTGAGAACTGAAGCTTTCTTT
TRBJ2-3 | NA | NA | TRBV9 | CASSVDPGNTDTQYF | TGTGCCAGCAGCGTGGACCCGGGGAACACAGATACGCAGTATTTT
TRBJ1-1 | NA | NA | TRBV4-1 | CASSQTGNTEAFF | TGCGCCAGCAGCCAAACGGGGAACACTGAAGCTTTCTTT
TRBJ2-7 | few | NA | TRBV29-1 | CSVEDTGYEQYF | TGCAGCGTTGAAGACACAGGCTACGAGCAGTACTTC
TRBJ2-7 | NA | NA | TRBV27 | CASSPRVGEQYF | TGTGCCAGCAGTCCCAGGGTTGGCGAGCAGTACTTC
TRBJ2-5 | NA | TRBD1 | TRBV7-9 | CASSLETGGYQETQYF | TGTGCCAGCAGCTTAGAAACAGGGGGTTATCAAGAGACCCAGTACTTC
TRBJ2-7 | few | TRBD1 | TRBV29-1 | CSVLPGQGPHEQYF | TGCAGCGTTTTGCCGGGACAGGGTCCCCACGAGCAGTACTTC
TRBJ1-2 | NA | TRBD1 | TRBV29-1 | CSVDQGDPMMGYTF | TGCAGCGTCGACCAGGGGGATCCAATGATGGGCTACACCTTC
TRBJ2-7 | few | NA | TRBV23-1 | CASSQSKGRDYEQYF | TGCGCCAGCAGTCAATCGAAGGGTAGGGACTACGAGCAGTACTTC
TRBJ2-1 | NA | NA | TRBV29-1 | CPPWVAAYNEQFF | TGCCCGCCCTGGGTAGCGGCTTACAATGAGCAGTTCTTC
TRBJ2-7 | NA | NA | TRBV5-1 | CASSTDTGQSVHEQYF | TGCGCCAGCAGCACCGACACGGGACAATCCGTCCACGAGCAGTACTTC
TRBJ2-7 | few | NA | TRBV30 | CAWSEGTNSYEQYF | TGTGCCTGGAGTGAAGGGACAAATTCCTACGAGCAGTACTTC
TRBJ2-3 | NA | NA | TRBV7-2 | CASAYEGLVGDTQYF | TGTGCCAGCGCATACGAGGGGCTAGTTGGAGATACGCAGTATTTT
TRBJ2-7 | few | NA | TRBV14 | CASSHEMAYEQYF | TGTGCCAGCAGCCACGAAATGGCCTACGAGCAGTACTTC
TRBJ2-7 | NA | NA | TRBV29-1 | CSVETRPYEQYF | TGCAGCGTTGAGACTAGGCCCTACGAGCAGTACTTC
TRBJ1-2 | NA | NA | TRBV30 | CAWSGGLKGYTF | TGTGCCTGGAGTGGGGGGCTAAAGGGCTACACCTTC
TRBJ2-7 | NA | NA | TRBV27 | CASSLGRSYEQYF | TGTGCCAGCAGTTTAGGGAGATCCTACGAGCAGTACTTC
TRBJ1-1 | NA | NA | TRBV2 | CASLQRGAFF | TGTGCCAGCCTCCAACGTGGCGCTTTCTTT
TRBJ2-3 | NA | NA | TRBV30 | CAWFTGIGRTDTQYF | TGTGCCTGGTTTACGGGAATTGGAAGAACAGATACGCAGTATTTT
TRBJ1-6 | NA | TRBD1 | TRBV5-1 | CASSLGQGDSPLHF | TGCGCCAGCAGCTTGGGACAGGGTGATTCACCCCTCCACTTT
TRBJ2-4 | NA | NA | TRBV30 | CAWSDSKNIQYF | TGTGCCTGGAGCGACAGTAAAAACATTCAGTACTTC
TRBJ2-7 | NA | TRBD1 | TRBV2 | CVGTGDRSSDYEQYF | TGTGTCGGGACAGGGGACCGGTCCAGCGACTACGAGCAGTACTTC
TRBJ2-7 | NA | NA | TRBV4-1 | CASSLTEAYEQYF | TGCGCCAGCAGCTTGACGGAAGCCTACGAGCAGTACTTC
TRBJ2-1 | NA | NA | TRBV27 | CASRFDLLSYNEQFF | TGTGCCAGCCGATTCGACCTCCTTTCCTACAATGAGCAGTTCTTC
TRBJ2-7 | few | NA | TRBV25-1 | CASSEYEGRGILGEQYF | TGTGCCAGCAGTGAATATGAAGGAAGGGGTATTTTGGGCGAGCAGTACTTC
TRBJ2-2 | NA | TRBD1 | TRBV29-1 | CSVEGTGGPTGELFF | TGCAGCGTTGAGGGGACAGGGGGTCCCACCGGGGAGCTGTTTTTT
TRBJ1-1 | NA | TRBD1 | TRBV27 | CASSQGTGLGSTEAFF | TGTGCCAGCAGCCAGGGGACAGGGTTGGGGAGCACTGAAGCTTTCTTT
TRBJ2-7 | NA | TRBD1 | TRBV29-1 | CSALPGGSGEQYF | TGCAGCGCCCTTCCAGGGGGCTCTGGCGAGCAGTACTTC
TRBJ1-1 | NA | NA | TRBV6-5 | CASSPQGNTEAFF | TGTGCCAGCAGCCCTCAGGGGAACACTGAAGCTTTCTTT
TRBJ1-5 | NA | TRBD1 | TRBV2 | CASRGQGGQPQHF | TGTGCCAGCAGAGGACAGGGAGGCCAGCCCCAGCATTTT
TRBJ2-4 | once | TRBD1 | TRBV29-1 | CSGLWDSKNIQYF | TGCAGCGGACTGTGGGACAGTAAAAACATTCAGTACTTC
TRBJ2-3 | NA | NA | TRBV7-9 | CASSSRGSNTDTQYF | TGTGCCAGCAGCTCCCGGGGGAGCAACACAGATACGCAGTATTTT
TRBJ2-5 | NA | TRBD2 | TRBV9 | CASSGSGVQETQYF | TGTGCCAGCAGCGGTAGCGGGGTACAAGAGACCCAGTACTTC
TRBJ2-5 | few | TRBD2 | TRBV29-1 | CSVDDLGLAGQETQYF | TGCAGCGTTGATGACCTTGGACTAGCGGGACAAGAGACCCAGTACTTC
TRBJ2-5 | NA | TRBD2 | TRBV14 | CASSQLAGGQETQYF | TGTGCCAGCAGCCAACTAGCGGGGGGACAAGAGACCCAGTACTTC
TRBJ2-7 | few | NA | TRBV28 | CASSHSYEQYF | TGTGCCAGCAGTCACTCCTACGAGCAGTACTTC
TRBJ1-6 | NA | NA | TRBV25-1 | CASRDFGDSPLHF | TGTGCCAGCAGGGATTTTGGAGATTCACCCCTCCACTTT
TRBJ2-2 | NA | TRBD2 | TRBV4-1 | CASSRLDSSGAAGELFF | TGCGCCAGCAGCCGACTGGATAGTAGCGGGGCCGCCGGGGAGCTGTTTTTT
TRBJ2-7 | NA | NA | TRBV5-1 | CASGRGGYEQYF | TGCGCCAGCGGCAGGGGTGGATACGAGCAGTACTTC
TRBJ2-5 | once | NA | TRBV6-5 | CASSYIGNGETQYF | TGTGCCAGCAGTTACATTGGCAATGGGGAGACCCAGTACTTC
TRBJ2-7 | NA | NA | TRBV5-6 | CASSVGTKQYF | TGTGCCAGCAGCGTCGGGACAAAGCAGTACTTC
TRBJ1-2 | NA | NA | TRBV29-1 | CSVEGSGEGYTF | TGCAGCGTCGAGGGGTCAGGGGAAGGCTACACCTTC
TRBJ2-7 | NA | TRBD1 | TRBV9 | CASSGQGKDEYEQYF | TGTGCCAGCAGCGGACAGGGTAAGGATGAGTACGAGCAGTACTTC
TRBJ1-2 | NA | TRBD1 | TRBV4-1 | CASTSGQGAYGYTF | TGCGCCAGCACCTCGGGACAGGGGGCTTATGGCTACACCTTC
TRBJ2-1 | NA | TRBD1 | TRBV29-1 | CSVDGTDPSYNEQFF | TGCAGCGTTGATGGGACAGACCCTTCCTACAATGAGCAGTTCTTC
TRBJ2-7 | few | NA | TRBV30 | CAWSVDPTLTHEQYF | TGTGCCTGGAGTGTAGACCCCACCCTGACTCACGAGCAGTACTTC
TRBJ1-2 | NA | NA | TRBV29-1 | CITPVDYGYTF | TGCATCACGCCGGTTGACTATGGCTACACCTTC